This T cell receptor beta chain was documented in a study of cytomegalovirus exposure and HLA in healthy donors. The primer mix had 60 Vbeta and 13 Jbeta primers. Clones were sequenced by immunoSEQ multiplex PCR, and TCRdb holds only the in-frame ones, with some missing. This table holds about 90,000 clones, roughly four fifths found once. Whole-study findings and limits: Highly shared sequence variants in one cluster were likely a sequencing artifact. A later analysis found TCR association rates differed by HLA locus, highest for DRB1 and lowest for HLA-C.

Each of the donors was a healthy bone marrow donor. A note on this clone: The antigen remains unidentified.

This TCR was recovered from a woman between 40 and 50 years old in good health and CMV-seropositive. Sequenced: PBMCs.

The DNA for the CDR3 is TGCGCCAGCAGCCAGGCCGTAGATACGCAGTATTTT. Translated: CASSQAVDTQYF. The chain recombines TRBV4-1 with TRBJ2-3, with D hard to call. V dropped 3 bases and J dropped 5 bases, with 6 bases sitting between them. From germline, CDR1 is MGHRA and CDR2 YSYEKL. The CDR3 contains 12 residues.